The rows below give T cell receptor beta chains drawn from one sample of a study of long-term antiretroviral therapy in people with HIV. Clones were sequenced by immunoSEQ multiplex PCR, and TCRdb holds only the in-frame ones, with some missing. The data contain 42,000 or so clones, approximately 85% of them seen just once; the ten biggest clones take up approximately 5.3%. Material: unsorted PBMCs, obtained 3.1 years after starting antiretroviral therapy. All receptors derive from a woman aged 50 to 60 with HIV. Both conserved end residues are part of each CDR3. The order of the fields is V gene, clone size, J gene, D gene, CDR3 protein, CDR3 DNA. A D gene is named only where the DNA matches it firmly. Expanded clones get a size class; other rows say once, few or many, or leave the size out.

v_gene: TRBV15; abundance: .; j_gene: TRBJ1-1; d_gene: .; CDR3aa: CATSRDLVSTEAFF; CDR3nt: TGTGCCACCAGCAGAGATCTAGTGTCCACTGAAGCTTTCTTT
v_gene: TRBV2; abundance: few; j_gene: TRBJ1-6; d_gene: .; CDR3aa: CASSVSGDSPLHF; CDR3nt: TGTGCCAGCAGTGTGTCTGGGGATTCACCCCTCCACTTT
v_gene: TRBV5-1; abundance: .; j_gene: TRBJ2-5; d_gene: TRBD2; CDR3aa: CASSSVLAGQETQYF; CDR3nt: TGCGCCAGCAGCTCGGTACTAGCGGGGCAAGAGACCCAGTACTTC
v_gene: TRBV7-9; abundance: .; j_gene: TRBJ2-1; d_gene: .; CDR3aa: CASSLGYNEQFF; CDR3nt: TGTGCCAGCAGCTTAGGGTACAATGAGCAGTTCTTC
v_gene: TRBV7-3; abundance: .; j_gene: TRBJ1-1; d_gene: .; CDR3aa: CASSLTGGRNTEAFF; CDR3nt: TGTGCCAGCAGCTTAACAGGGGGGCGGAACACTGAAGCTTTCTTT
v_gene: TRBV6-6; abundance: .; j_gene: TRBJ2-7; d_gene: .; CDR3aa: CASRDGTGTYEQYF; CDR3nt: TGTGCCAGCAGGGACGGGACGGGGACCTACGAGCAGTACTTC
v_gene: TRBV30; abundance: .; j_gene: TRBJ2-7; d_gene: TRBD2; CDR3aa: CAGTSGGYEQYF; CDR3nt: TGTGCCGGGACTAGCGGGGGCTACGAGCAGTACTTC
v_gene: TRBV7-9; abundance: .; j_gene: TRBJ2-1; d_gene: .; CDR3aa: CASSLADLWKFF; CDR3nt: TGTGCCAGCAGCTTAGCGGACCTTTGGAAGTTCTTC
v_gene: TRBV5-1; abundance: .; j_gene: TRBJ1-2; d_gene: TRBD1; CDR3aa: CASSTGQGNLSGYTF; CDR3nt: TGCGCCAGCAGCACGGGACAGGGGAATTTAAGCGGCTACACCTTC
v_gene: TRBV29-1; abundance: .; j_gene: TRBJ2-3; d_gene: TRBD1; CDR3aa: CSVEWTGTDTQYF; CDR3nt: TGCAGCGTTGAGTGGACAGGAACAGATACGCAGTATTTT
v_gene: TRBV28; abundance: .; j_gene: TRBJ1-2; d_gene: TRBD1; CDR3aa: CASKWTGAPTYGYTF; CDR3nt: TGTGCCAGCAAATGGACAGGGGCCCCTACCTATGGCTACACCTTC
v_gene: TRBV27; abundance: .; j_gene: TRBJ2-1; d_gene: .; CDR3aa: CASSLWPGANEQFF; CDR3nt: TGTGCCAGCAGTTTATGGCCGGGGGCCAATGAGCAGTTCTTC
v_gene: TRBV2; abundance: .; j_gene: TRBJ2-7; d_gene: TRBD1; CDR3aa: CASLGQGTYEQYF; CDR3nt: TGTGCCAGCTTGGGACAGGGCACCTACGAGCAGTACTTC
v_gene: TRBV11-2; abundance: .; j_gene: TRBJ2-7; d_gene: .; CDR3aa: CASSSRQDYMMNGQYF; CDR3nt: TGTGCCAGCAGCTCTAGACAAGATTATATGATGAACGGTCAGTACTTC
v_gene: TRBV6-5; abundance: .; j_gene: TRBJ2-3; d_gene: .; CDR3aa: CASGKQVRTDTQYF; CDR3nt: TGTGCCAGCGGGAAGCAGGTCCGCACAGATACGCAGTATTTT
v_gene: TRBV7-9; abundance: .; j_gene: TRBJ2-3; d_gene: .; CDR3aa: CASSLGGVQDTQYF; CDR3nt: TGTGCCAGCAGCTTAGGAGGGGTACAAGATACGCAGTATTTT
v_gene: TRBV7-2; abundance: .; j_gene: TRBJ1-1; d_gene: .; CDR3aa: CASARDPTLTEAFF; CDR3nt: TGTGCCAGCGCCAGGGACCCCACACTCACTGAAGCTTTCTTT
v_gene: TRBV6-1; abundance: .; j_gene: TRBJ2-3; d_gene: TRBD1; CDR3aa: CASTPGQGRTDTQYF; CDR3nt: TGTGCCAGCACCCCGGGACAGGGGAGGACAGATACGCAGTATTTT
v_gene: TRBV7-6; abundance: .; j_gene: TRBJ2-2; d_gene: .; CDR3aa: CASSLVVPDRNGRLFF; CDR3nt: TGTGCCAGCAGCTTAGTGGTCCCAGATAGGAACGGGCGACTGTTTTTT
v_gene: TRBV7-9; abundance: .; j_gene: TRBJ1-4; d_gene: .; CDR3aa: CASSRDPTTNEKLFF; CDR3nt: TGTGCCAGCAGCCGGGATCCAACAACTAATGAAAAACTGTTTTTT
v_gene: TRBV5-6; abundance: .; j_gene: TRBJ2-2; d_gene: .; CDR3aa: CASSFTALNTGELFF; CDR3nt: TGTGCCAGCAGCTTCACAGCTCTAAACACCGGGGAGCTGTTTTTT
v_gene: TRBV10-3; abundance: .; j_gene: TRBJ1-1; d_gene: .; CDR3aa: CAISEAGAGEAFF; CDR3nt: TGTGCCATCAGTGAGGCCGGGGCTGGTGAAGCTTTCTTT
v_gene: TRBV19; abundance: medium-sized; j_gene: TRBJ1-6; d_gene: TRBD1; CDR3aa: CASSIRQGSNSPLHF; CDR3nt: TGTGCCAGTAGCATCCGACAGGGATCGAATTCACCCCTCCACTTT
v_gene: TRBV5-4; abundance: .; j_gene: TRBJ1-5; d_gene: .; CDR3aa: CASSLGGGNQPQHF; CDR3nt: TGTGCCAGCAGCTTGGGAGGGGGAAATCAGCCCCAGCATTTT
v_gene: TRBV7-2; abundance: .; j_gene: TRBJ2-7; d_gene: .; CDR3aa: CASSLAGTSQYF; CDR3nt: TGTGCCAGCAGCTTAGCGGGGACCTCTCAGTACTTC
v_gene: TRBV5-1; abundance: .; j_gene: TRBJ2-5; d_gene: TRBD2; CDR3aa: CASSLAGSGVQETQYF; CDR3nt: TGCGCCAGCAGCTTGGCCGGTAGCGGGGTTCAAGAGACCCAGTACTTC
v_gene: TRBV4-2; abundance: .; j_gene: TRBJ2-5; d_gene: .; CDR3aa: CASSQVIREETQYF; CDR3nt: TGTGCCAGCAGCCAAGTGATAAGAGAAGAGACCCAGTACTTC
v_gene: TRBV7-9; abundance: .; j_gene: TRBJ2-7; d_gene: .; CDR3aa: CASSDRTYEQYF; CDR3nt: TGTGCCAGCAGCGACAGGACCTACGAGCAGTACTTC
v_gene: TRBV5-1; abundance: .; j_gene: TRBJ1-2; d_gene: .; CDR3aa: CASSLVPNSGGYTF; CDR3nt: TGCGCCAGCAGCTTGGTTCCCAATTCGGGTGGCTACACCTTC
v_gene: TRBV25-1; abundance: .; j_gene: TRBJ1-4; d_gene: .; CDR3aa: CASSETQGSEKLFF; CDR3nt: TGTGCCAGCAGTGAAACACAGGGCAGCGAAAAACTGTTTTTT
v_gene: TRBV29-1; abundance: .; j_gene: TRBJ1-4; d_gene: .; CDR3aa: CSVRSGTEKLFF; CDR3nt: TGCAGCGTTAGGTCAGGGACTGAAAAACTGTTTTTT
v_gene: TRBV27; abundance: .; j_gene: TRBJ1-2; d_gene: .; CDR3aa: CASSSDRIQTIGYTF; CDR3nt: TGTGCCAGCAGTTCCGACAGGATACAAACTATTGGCTACACCTTC
v_gene: TRBV27; abundance: .; j_gene: TRBJ1-1; d_gene: .; CDR3aa: CASSQNRVEAFF; CDR3nt: TGTGCCAGCAGTCAGAACAGGGTCGAAGCTTTCTTT
v_gene: TRBV14; abundance: .; j_gene: TRBJ2-3; d_gene: .; CDR3aa: CASSQEITDTQYF; CDR3nt: TGTGCCAGCAGCCAAGAAATCACAGATACGCAGTATTTT
v_gene: TRBV7-8; abundance: .; j_gene: TRBJ2-1; d_gene: TRBD1; CDR3aa: CASSTRDSLNNEQFF; CDR3nt: TGTGCCAGCAGCACCCGGGACAGTCTAAACAATGAGCAGTTCTTC
v_gene: TRBV4-3; abundance: .; j_gene: TRBJ2-7; d_gene: .; CDR3aa: CASSQDSTSTGRWYEQYF; CDR3nt: TGCGCCAGCAGCCAAGATTCAACCTCCACAGGGAGGTGGTACGAGCAGTACTTC
v_gene: TRBV6-5; abundance: .; j_gene: TRBJ2-7; d_gene: TRBD1; CDR3aa: CASSYRTGDTRYEQYF; CDR3nt: TGTGCCAGCAGTTACCGGACAGGGGACACCCGGTACGAGCAGTACTTC
v_gene: TRBV10-3; abundance: .; j_gene: TRBJ1-1; d_gene: .; CDR3aa: CAISGGQNTEAFF; CDR3nt: TGTGCCATCAGTGGGGGACAGAACACTGAAGCTTTCTTT
v_gene: TRBV2; abundance: .; j_gene: TRBJ2-7; d_gene: TRBD1; CDR3aa: CASSEFRDRPSYEQYF; CDR3nt: TGTGCCAGCAGTGAATTTAGGGACAGGCCCTCCTACGAGCAGTACTTC
v_gene: TRBV11-3; abundance: .; j_gene: TRBJ2-7; d_gene: TRBD1; CDR3aa: CASSFLGQGDEQYF; CDR3nt: TGTGCCAGCAGCTTTTTGGGACAGGGGGACGAGCAGTACTTC
v_gene: TRBV6-5; abundance: .; j_gene: TRBJ2-7; d_gene: .; CDR3aa: CASWSAGATYEQYF; CDR3nt: TGTGCCAGCTGGTCCGCGGGGGCAACCTACGAGCAGTACTTC
v_gene: TRBV2; abundance: .; j_gene: TRBJ1-4; d_gene: TRBD1; CDR3aa: CASRVLGTGNEKLFF; CDR3nt: TGTGCCAGCAGGGTTTTGGGGACAGGGAATGAAAAACTGTTTTTT
v_gene: TRBV7-7; abundance: .; j_gene: TRBJ2-7; d_gene: .; CDR3aa: CASSLGLRDEQYF; CDR3nt: TGTGCTAGCAGCTTAGGTTTAAGGGACGAGCAGTACTTC
v_gene: TRBV2; abundance: .; j_gene: TRBJ1-1; d_gene: .; CDR3aa: CASSATATNTEAFF; CDR3nt: TGTGCCAGCAGTGCAACAGCTACGAACACTGAAGCTTTCTTT
v_gene: TRBV2; abundance: few; j_gene: TRBJ1-5; d_gene: .; CDR3aa: CASSETAYSNQPQHF; CDR3nt: TGTGCCAGCAGTGAAACAGCTTATAGCAATCAGCCCCAGCATTTT
v_gene: TRBV27; abundance: .; j_gene: TRBJ2-1; d_gene: TRBD2; CDR3aa: CASSFKRGGRGNEQFF; CDR3nt: TGTGCCAGCAGTTTTAAGCGGGGGGGAAGGGGGAATGAGCAGTTCTTC
v_gene: TRBV2; abundance: .; j_gene: TRBJ2-7; d_gene: .; CDR3aa: CASRIQNEQYF; CDR3nt: TGTGCCAGCCGTATTCAGAACGAGCAGTACTTC
v_gene: TRBV6-1; abundance: few; j_gene: TRBJ1-2; d_gene: TRBD1; CDR3aa: CASSQGAWDYGYTF; CDR3nt: TGTGCCAGCAGTCAGGGGGCATGGGACTATGGCTACACCTTC
v_gene: TRBV27; abundance: few; j_gene: TRBJ1-5; d_gene: .; CDR3aa: CASSLGNQPQHF; CDR3nt: TGTGCCAGCAGTTTAGGGAATCAGCCCCAGCATTTT
v_gene: TRBV10-3; abundance: few; j_gene: TRBJ2-7; d_gene: .; CDR3aa: CAIRSRVSYEQYF; CDR3nt: TGTGCCATCCGGAGCAGGGTCTCCTACGAGCAGTACTTC
v_gene: TRBV5-6; abundance: .; j_gene: TRBJ2-3; d_gene: .; CDR3aa: CASSLVWASTDTQYF; CDR3nt: TGTGCCAGCAGCCTCGTCTGGGCTAGCACAGATACGCAGTATTTT
v_gene: TRBV4-1; abundance: .; j_gene: TRBJ2-1; d_gene: TRBD2; CDR3aa: CASSQVGLAGGREQFF; CDR3nt: TGCGCCAGCAGCCAAGTAGGACTAGCGGGGGGGCGTGAGCAGTTCTTC
v_gene: TRBV7-9; abundance: .; j_gene: TRBJ2-5; d_gene: TRBD2; CDR3aa: CASSKGLAHDQETQYF; CDR3nt: TGTGCCAGCAGCAAAGGACTAGCGCACGACCAAGAGACCCAGTACTTC
v_gene: TRBV5-1; abundance: once; j_gene: TRBJ1-1; d_gene: .; CDR3aa: CASSPARLSGSEAFF; CDR3nt: TGCGCCAGCAGCCCCGCACGCCTCTCGGGTTCTGAAGCTTTCTTT